This T cell receptor beta chain was found in a study of shared clonotypes between healthy human individuals. CD8 cells classed as naive were CD45RO-negative and positively selected for CCR7, excluding terminally differentiated effector memory CD45RA+ cells. Points on this clone: The target antigen is unknown.

Germline V gene data show CDR1 as SNHLY and CDR2 as FYNNEI. Deletions cut 10 bases from V and 6 bases from J, with 23 bases between. The CDR3 consists of 15 residues. Assay used: immunoSEQ multiplex PCR; TCRdb lists only in-frame clones, some missing. In the table there are about 580,000 clones, roughly 98% of which are singletons. The study, taken as a whole, reports: Among donors, sharing of clonotypes was expected to be affected by sequencing depth. Represented diversity (both genetic and exposure-history) was limited by the small number of donors.

Sequenced: naive CD8+ T cells sorted from blood. This chain joins TRBV2 and TRBJ2-3; D is unresolved. The source of this sequence is a man aged 25 to 45 in good health. CDR3 nucleotides: TGTGCCACCCCGAAGTCTAGTTACACCGAGGATACGCAGTATTTT. Protein product: CATPKSSYTEDTQYF.